Below are 4 T cell receptor beta chains sequenced from a single sample in a study of Tregs in tolerant kidney transplant recipients. Related graft donors supplied nonmyeloablative bone marrow transplants, and mixed chimerism was transient. Sequencing was performed with immunoSEQ multiplex PCR; in TCRdb, only in-frame clones are kept and a portion is missing. The sample lists tens of thousands of clones, about 91% seen once, with 1.5% to 2% in the top ten. Sequences were derived from CD4+ T cells from blood (PBMCs), sampled 24 months after the transplant. The receptors were sampled from a human patient who received a combined kidney and bone marrow transplant. Some of the T cells might come from the graft donor.

This clone was recorded once. The gene calls are TRBV11-3 and TRBJ1-2, with D perhaps matching TRBD1 (6 bases). The length of the CDR3 is 16 residues. The V end lost 3 bases, the J end lost 2 bases, and 16 bases lay between the germline ends. Germline V gene sequence: CDR1 SGHNT, CDR2 YENEEA. This CDR3 is CASSFSLGTPNYGYTF. The CDR3, as DNA: TGTGCCAGCAGCTTTAGCCTTGGGACACCCAACTATGGCTACACCTTC.

The chain carries TRBV11-1 and TRBJ2-1; TRBD1 is a possible D gene (6 bases). Germline loops: CDR1 SGHAT, CDR2 FQDESV (reference sequence). The V end was cut by 5 bases, the J end by 0 bases, with 11 bases between. The CDR3 is made up of 15 amino acids. The CDR3 DNA is TGTGCCAGCAGCCGACAGGATACCTCCTACAATGAGCAGTTCTTC. Translated: CASSRQDTSYNEQFF.

The chain recombines TRBV29-1 with TRBJ1-1; D gene uncertain. The V end was cut by 4 bases, the J end by 4 bases, with 13 bases between. CDR3 length: 13 residues. Germline loops: CDR1 SQVTM, CDR2 ANQGSEA. The CDR3 coding sequence is TGCAGCGTTGTTTCGCAGGTCCGCACTGAAGCTTTCTTT. Encoded protein: CSVVSQVRTEAFF.

The rearrangement links TRBV30 to TRBJ2-3; TRBD2 matches at 7 bases. V lost 0 bases and J lost 4; bases outside the gene matches: 13. Germline CDR1 and CDR2: GTSNPN and SVGIG (reference sequence). This CDR3 has 17 residues. CDR3 loop: CAWSVGSGLIGADTQYF. The DNA for the CDR3 is TGTGCCTGGAGTGTCGGTAGCGGGTTAATAGGAGCAGATACGCAGTATTTT.